Listed below are T cell receptor beta chains from one sample, sequenced in a study of beta chain features in type 1 diabetes. This table comes from immunoSEQ multiplex PCR, and its TCRdb copy is limited to in-frame clones, with some not included. The sample lists 250,000 to 350,000 clones; about 14% were seen once. Material: central memory CD4+ T cells from blood. These receptors were taken from a man younger than 40 in good health. The conserved cysteine and the conserved F or W are not part of the CDR3 here. Clone sizes are given selectively: once, few, many, or a class where the clone is expanded.

-	TRBV7-6	ASSPSGGMQTQY
-	TRBV11-2	ASSLEGYGYT
few	TRBV18	ASSPGQGQEKLF
-	TRBV20-1	SAHGTRTAY
-	TRBV19	ASTPREVGYTEAF
few	TRBV2	ASSEVRGMNTGELF
few	TRBV28	ASRARVTSGNTIY
few	TRBV9	ASSVDNRGEQY
many	TRBV6-6	ASRLSSLGGNTIY
-	TRBV11-2	ASSLHPPGGGTDTQY
few	TRBV7-2	ASTTDRGSYEQY
-	TRBV13	ASSLQIAGGHETQY
-	TRBV27	ASSPKLTRASGANVLT
few	TRBV14	ASSQVGVGAHQAF
-	TRBV6-5	ASSYSGGYETQY
-	TRBV9	ASSVANSNHYGYT
few	TRBV2	ATRLAVNEQF
-	TRBV25-1	ASKRGRPGQPNTGELF
few	TRBV4-3	ASSDRAHRDTEAF
-	TRBV5-1	ASSLSTSGHYTQY
-	TRBV29-1	SVAGTGVGGYT
many	TRBV10-3	AISRSAGQETQY
-	TRBV11-1	ASSLDRGAVTDTQY
-	TRBV4-2	ASSRTGQSYNEQF
-	TRBV6-1	ASSEQSGGNYGYT
-	TRBV2	ASSEGRVNNQPQH
few	TRBV7-6	ASLGLAAYNEQF
few	TRBV11-2	ASSLEGTATTEAF
-	TRBV9	ASSSGFGSEKLF
few	TRBV7-7	ASSLVRATSTDTQY
few	TRBV7-9	ASSLTGGKTQY
-	TRBV6-1	ASSGTGGMNTEAF
-	TRBV30	AWSAGVQGDTQY
-	TRBV6-6	ASSWGTGNTEAF
few	TRBV7-7	ASSLAGVADTQY
-	TRBV7-9	ASSFRAYGYT
-	TRBV23-1	ASSQNRGAGSYNEQF
-	TRBV15	ATSAGATGELF
few	TRBV5-1	ASSPRVGADTQY
-	TRBV4-3	ASSQEGGRTNTGELF
few	TRBV9	ASSVEGNSPLH
-	TRBV4-1	ASSQTRLAGAYEQY
many	TRBV14	ASSQDIRTTQY
-	TRBV5-4	ASSLNRADTQY
-	TRBV6-1	ASRRGTIYPNEQF
-	TRBV7-9	ASSPPGGGENIQY
few	TRBV30	AWSVLLRGELF
few	TRBV5-4	ASSLGTDGYT
few	TRBV4-3	ASSQDGAGVPYGYT
-	TRBV1	ASSRGTSSNEQF
-	TRBV9	ASSVGGAGVDTQY
few	TRBV5-1	ASSLDNRRQPYNEQF